The clone carrying this T cell receptor beta chain was counted once. Libraries were prepared by immunoSEQ multiplex PCR; TCRdb keeps only in-frame clonotypes and omits some of them. This sample has a few million clones; 90% to 95% occur once, and the top ten carry over 0.12%. The sample originates from a study of shared clonotypes between healthy human individuals. V lost 3 bases, J lost 0 bases, and 4 bases stayed unmatched. The CDR3 covers 15 residues. Germline CDR1 is LNHDA and CDR2 is SQIVND (reference sequence). Input material: naive CD4+ T cells sorted from blood. Subset: CD45RA+ positively selected. This sequence was found in a young man in good health. The rearrangement links TRBV19 to TRBJ2-5, with 7 bases fitting TRBD1. CDR3 sequence reads: CASSMPGGHQETQYF. The CDR3 bases are TGTGCCAGTAGTATGCCAGGGGGTCACCAAGAGACCCAGTACTTC.